This TCR beta chain appears in the sequencing data of a study of blood T cell repertoires in COVID-19. Germline CDR1 reads LGHDT; CDR2 reads YNNKEL (reference sequence). The CDR3 runs to 14 residues. Trimming took off 1 base at V and 7 bases at J, with 8 bases between the two ends. Study processing details: By means of reference gene primer amplification, nucleated cell counts were estimated. Using immunoSEQ multiplex PCR, the repertoire was profiled, and TCRdb retains in-frame clones only, with some absent. V and J calls and clone size follow that table, whereas D and trimming were derived from the DNA. The profile covers around 100,000 clones, with approximately 74% appearing a single time and about 3.9% taken by the ten largest.

This sequence joins TRBV3-1 (or the pseudogene TRBV3-2) and TRBJ1-6; D is perhaps TRBD1 (5 bases). The clonotype comes from a man between 65 and 80 years old with COVID-19, enrolled during active disease. Sequencing was performed on peripheral blood. CDR3 protein: CASSQAQVNSPLHF. The DNA for the CDR3 is TGTGCCAGCAGCCAAGCACAGGTGAATTCACCCCTCCACTTT.